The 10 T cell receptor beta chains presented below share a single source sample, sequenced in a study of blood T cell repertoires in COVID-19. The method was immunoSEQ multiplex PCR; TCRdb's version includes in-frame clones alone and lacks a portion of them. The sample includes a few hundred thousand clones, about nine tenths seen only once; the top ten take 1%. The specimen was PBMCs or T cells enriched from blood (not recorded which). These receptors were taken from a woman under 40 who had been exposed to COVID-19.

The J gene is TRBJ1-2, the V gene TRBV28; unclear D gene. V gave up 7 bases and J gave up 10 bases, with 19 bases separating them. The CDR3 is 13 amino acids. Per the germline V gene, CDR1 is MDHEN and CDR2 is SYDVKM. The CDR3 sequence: CASITGLGIDYTF. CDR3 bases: TGTGCCAGCATCACCGGGTTGGGTATCGACTACACCTTC.

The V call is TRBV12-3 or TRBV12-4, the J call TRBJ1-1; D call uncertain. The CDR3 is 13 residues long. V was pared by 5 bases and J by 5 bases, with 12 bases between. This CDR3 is CASSIHGGTEAFF. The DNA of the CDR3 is TGTGCCAGCAGTATCCACGGAGGTACTGAAGCTTTCTTT.

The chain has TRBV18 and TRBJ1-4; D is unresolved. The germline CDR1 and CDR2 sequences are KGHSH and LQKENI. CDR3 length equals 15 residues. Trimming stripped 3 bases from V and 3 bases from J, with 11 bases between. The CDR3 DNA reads TGTGCCAGCTCACCGCGCGGGGAGCCTAATGAAAAACTGTTTTTT. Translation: CASSPRGEPNEKLFF.

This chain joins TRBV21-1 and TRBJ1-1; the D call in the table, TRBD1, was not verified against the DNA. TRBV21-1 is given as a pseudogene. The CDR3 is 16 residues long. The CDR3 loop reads CASSKEVVGVNTEAFF. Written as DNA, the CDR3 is TGTGCCAGCAGCAAAGAGGTGGTGGGCGTGAACACTGAAGCTTTCTTT.

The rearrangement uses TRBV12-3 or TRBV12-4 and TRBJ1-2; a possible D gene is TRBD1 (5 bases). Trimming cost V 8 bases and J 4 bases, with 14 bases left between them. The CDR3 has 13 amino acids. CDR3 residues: CASGGEVGYGYTF. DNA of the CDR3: TGTGCCAGCGGGGGGGAAGTGGGCTATGGCTACACCTTC.

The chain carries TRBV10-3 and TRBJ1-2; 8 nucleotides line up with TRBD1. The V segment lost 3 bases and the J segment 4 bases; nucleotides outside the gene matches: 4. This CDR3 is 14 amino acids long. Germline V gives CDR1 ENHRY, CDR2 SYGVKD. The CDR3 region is CAISDSGGPYGYTF. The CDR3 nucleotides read TGTGCCATCAGTGATTCAGGGGGCCCCTATGGCTACACCTTC.

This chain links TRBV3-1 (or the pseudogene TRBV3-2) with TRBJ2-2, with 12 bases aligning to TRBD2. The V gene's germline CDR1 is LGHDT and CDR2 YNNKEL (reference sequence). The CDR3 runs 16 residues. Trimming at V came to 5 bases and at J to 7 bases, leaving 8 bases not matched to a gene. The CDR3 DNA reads TGTGCCAGCAGCAAGCGGACTAGCGGGACGGTCGGGGAGCTGTTTTTT. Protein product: CASSKRTSGTVGELFF.

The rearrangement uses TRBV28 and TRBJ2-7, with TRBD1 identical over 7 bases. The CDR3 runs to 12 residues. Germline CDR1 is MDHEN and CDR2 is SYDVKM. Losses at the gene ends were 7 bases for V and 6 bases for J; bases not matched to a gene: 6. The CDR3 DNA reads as TGTGCCAGCAAGGGACAGTTGGGCGAGCAGTACTTC. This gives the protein CASKGQLGEQYF.

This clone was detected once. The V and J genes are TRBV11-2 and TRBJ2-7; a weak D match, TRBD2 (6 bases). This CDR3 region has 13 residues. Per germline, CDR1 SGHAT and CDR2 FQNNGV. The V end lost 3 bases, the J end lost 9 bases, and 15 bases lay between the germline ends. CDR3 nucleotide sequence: TGTGCCAGCAGCTTGGCGGGGACCCCGAGGCAGTACTTC. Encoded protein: CASSLAGTPRQYF.

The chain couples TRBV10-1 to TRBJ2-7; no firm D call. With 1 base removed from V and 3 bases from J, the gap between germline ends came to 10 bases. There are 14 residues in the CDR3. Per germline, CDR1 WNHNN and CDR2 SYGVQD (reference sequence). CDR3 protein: CASSEFRSGYEQYF. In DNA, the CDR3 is TGCGCCAGCAGTGAGTTCAGATCGGGCTACGAGCAGTACTTC.